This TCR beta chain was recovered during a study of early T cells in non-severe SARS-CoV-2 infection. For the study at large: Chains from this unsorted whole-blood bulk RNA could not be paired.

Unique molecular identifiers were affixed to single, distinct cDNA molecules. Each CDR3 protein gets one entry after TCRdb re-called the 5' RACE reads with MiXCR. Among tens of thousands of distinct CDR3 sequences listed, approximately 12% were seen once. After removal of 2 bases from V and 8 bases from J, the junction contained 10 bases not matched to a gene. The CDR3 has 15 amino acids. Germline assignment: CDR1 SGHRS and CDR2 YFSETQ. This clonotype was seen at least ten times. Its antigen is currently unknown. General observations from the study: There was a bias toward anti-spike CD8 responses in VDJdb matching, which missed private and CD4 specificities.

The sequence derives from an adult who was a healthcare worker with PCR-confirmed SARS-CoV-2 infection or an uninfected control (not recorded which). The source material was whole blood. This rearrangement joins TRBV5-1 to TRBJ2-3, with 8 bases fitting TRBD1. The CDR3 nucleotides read TGCGCCAGCAGCTTATCCGGACAGGGAGCGGGTACGCAGTATTTT. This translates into CASSLSGQGAGTQYF.